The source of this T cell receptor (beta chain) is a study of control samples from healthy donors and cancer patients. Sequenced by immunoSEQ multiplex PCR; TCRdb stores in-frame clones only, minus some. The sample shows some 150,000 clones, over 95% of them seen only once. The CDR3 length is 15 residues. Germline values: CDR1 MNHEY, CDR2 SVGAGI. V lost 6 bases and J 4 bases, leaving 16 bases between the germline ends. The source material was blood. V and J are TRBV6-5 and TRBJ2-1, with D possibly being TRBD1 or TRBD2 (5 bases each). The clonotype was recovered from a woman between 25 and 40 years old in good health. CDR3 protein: CASSSGTASYNEQFF. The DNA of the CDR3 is TGTGCCAGCAGCTCCGGGACCGCCTCTTACAATGAGCAGTTCTTC.